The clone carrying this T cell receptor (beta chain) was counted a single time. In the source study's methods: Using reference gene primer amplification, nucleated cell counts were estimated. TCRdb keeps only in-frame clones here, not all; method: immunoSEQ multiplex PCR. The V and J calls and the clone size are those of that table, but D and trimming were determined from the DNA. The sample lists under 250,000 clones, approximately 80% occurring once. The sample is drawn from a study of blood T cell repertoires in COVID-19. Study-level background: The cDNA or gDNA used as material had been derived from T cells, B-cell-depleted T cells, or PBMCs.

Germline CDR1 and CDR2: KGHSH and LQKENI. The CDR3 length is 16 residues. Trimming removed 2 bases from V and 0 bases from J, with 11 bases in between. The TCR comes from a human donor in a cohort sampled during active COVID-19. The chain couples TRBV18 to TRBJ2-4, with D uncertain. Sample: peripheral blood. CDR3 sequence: CASSPELRLAKNIQYF. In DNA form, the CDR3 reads TGTGCCAGCTCACCAGAACTGAGGCTAGCCAAAAACATTCAGTACTTC.